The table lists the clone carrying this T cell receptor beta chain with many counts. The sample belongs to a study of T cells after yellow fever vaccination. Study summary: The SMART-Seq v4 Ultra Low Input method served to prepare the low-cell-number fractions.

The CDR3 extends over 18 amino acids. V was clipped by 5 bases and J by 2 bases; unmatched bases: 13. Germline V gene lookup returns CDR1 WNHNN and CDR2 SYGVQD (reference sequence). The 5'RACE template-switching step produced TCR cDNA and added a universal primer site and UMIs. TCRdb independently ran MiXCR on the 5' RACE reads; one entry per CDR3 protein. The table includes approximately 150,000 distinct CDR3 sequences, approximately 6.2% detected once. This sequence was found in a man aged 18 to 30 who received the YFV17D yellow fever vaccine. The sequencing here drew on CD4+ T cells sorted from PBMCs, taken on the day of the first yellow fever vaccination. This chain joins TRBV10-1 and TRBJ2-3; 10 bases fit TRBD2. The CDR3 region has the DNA TGCGCCAGCAGTCCGGGGGAACTAGCGGGGCCTTACACAGATACGCAGTATTTT. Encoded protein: CASSPGELAGPYTDTQYF.